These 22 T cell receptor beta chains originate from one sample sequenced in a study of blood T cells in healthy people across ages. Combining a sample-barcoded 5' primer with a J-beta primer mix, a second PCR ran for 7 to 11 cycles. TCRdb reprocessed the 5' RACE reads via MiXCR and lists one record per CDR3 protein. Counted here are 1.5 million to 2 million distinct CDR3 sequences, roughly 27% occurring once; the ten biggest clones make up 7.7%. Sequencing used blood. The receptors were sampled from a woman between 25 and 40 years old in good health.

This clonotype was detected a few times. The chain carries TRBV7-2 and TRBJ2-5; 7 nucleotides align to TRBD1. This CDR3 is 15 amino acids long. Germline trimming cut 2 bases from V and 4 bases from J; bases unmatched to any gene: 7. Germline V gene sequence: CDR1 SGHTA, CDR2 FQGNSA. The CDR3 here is CASSLNYHRGETQYF. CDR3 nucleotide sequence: TGTGCCAGCAGCTTAAATTATCACAGGGGAGAGACCCAGTACTTC.

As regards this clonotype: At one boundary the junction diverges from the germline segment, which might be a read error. The CDR3 sequence is CASSFQQGGELYF. The DNA for the CDR3 is TGTGCCAGCAGCTTTCAACAGGGTGGCGAGCTGTACTTC. This chain connects TRBV7-3 to TRBJ2-7, with a weak D call TRBD1 (6 bases). Germline-derived CDR1 and CDR2 are SGHTA and FQGTGA. The CDR3 length is 13 residues.

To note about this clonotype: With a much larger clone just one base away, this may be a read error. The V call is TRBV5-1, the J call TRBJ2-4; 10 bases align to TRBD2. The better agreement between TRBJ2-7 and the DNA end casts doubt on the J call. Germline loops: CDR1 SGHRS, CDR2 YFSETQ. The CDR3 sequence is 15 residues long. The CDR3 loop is CTSRYSGGLSYEQYF. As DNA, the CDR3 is TGCACCAGCAGATATAGCGGGGGGCTCTCCTACGAGCAGTACTTC.

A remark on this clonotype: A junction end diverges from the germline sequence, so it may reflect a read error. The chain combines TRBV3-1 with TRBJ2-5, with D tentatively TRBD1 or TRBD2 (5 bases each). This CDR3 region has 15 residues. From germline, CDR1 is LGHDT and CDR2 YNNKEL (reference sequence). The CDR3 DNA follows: TGTGTCAGCAGCCCTTGGGTTGGGACCCAAGAGACCCAGTACTTC. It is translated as CVSSPWVGTQETQYF.

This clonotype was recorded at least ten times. CDR3 coding DNA: TGTGCCAGCAGCCGCAGCGTCGGGCAAGAGACCCAGTACTTC. Its protein is CASSRSVGQETQYF. The genes are TRBV7-9 and TRBJ2-5; D gene ambiguous. Deletions cut 5 bases from V and 2 bases from J, with 12 bases between. This CDR3 contains 14 residues. The germline V gene encodes CDR1 SEHNR and CDR2 FQNEAQ (reference sequence).

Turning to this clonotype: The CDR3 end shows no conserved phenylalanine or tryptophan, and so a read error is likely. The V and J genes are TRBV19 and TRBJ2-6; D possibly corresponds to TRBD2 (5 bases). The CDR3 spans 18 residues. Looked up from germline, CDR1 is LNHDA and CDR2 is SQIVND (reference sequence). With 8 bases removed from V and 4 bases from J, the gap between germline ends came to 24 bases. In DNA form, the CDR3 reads TGTGCCAGTGAAACACCGAAGGGCAGAGGGTCCGGGGCCAACGTCCTGACTTGC. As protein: CASETPKGRGSGANVLTC.

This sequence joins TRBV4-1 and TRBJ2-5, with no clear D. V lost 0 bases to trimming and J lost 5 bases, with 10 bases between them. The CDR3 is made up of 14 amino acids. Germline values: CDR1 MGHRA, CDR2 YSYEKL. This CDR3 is CASSQDGGMETQYF. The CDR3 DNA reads TGCGCCAGCAGCCAAGACGGCGGAATGGAGACCCAGTACTTC.

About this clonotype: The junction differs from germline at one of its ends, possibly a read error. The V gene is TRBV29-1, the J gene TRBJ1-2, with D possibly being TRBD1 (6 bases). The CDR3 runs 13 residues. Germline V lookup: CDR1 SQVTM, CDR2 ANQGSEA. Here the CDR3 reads CSVARTEVDGHTF. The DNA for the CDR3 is TGCAGCGTGGCTAGGACAGAAGTTGATGGCCACACCTTC.

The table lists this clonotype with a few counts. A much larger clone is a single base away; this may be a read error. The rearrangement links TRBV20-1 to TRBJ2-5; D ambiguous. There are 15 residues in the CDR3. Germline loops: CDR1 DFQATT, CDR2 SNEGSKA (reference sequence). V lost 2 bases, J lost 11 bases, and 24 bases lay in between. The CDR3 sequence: CSARPTYLPHNEQYF. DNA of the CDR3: TGCAGTGCTAGACCGACTTATCTCCCCCACAATGAGCAGTACTTC.

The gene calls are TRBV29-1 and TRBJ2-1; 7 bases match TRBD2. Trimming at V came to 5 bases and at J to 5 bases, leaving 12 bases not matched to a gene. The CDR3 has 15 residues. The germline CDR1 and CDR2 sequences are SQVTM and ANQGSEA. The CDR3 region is CSVPPGLAENNEQFF. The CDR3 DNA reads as TGCAGCGTTCCCCCCGGGCTAGCGGAAAACAATGAGCAGTTCTTC.

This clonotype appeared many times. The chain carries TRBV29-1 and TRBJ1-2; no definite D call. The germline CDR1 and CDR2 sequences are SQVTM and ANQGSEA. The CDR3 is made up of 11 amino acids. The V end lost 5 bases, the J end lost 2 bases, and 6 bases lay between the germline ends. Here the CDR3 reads CSVYLNYGYTF. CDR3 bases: TGCAGCGTTTATCTGAACTATGGCTACACCTTC.

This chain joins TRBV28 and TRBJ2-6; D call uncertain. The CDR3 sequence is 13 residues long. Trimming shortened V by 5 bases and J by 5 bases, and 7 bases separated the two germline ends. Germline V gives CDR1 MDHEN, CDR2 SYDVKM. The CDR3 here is CASSPPWANVLTF. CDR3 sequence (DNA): TGTGCCAGCAGTCCCCCCTGGGCCAACGTCCTGACTTTC.

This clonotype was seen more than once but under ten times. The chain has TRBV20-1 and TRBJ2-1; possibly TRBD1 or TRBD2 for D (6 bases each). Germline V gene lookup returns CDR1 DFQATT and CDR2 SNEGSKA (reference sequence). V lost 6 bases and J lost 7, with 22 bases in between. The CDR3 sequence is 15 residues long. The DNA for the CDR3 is TGCAGTGCGAAGGAAAGGGGGGCAACGGGGAATGAGCAGTTCTTC. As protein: CSAKERGATGNEQFF.

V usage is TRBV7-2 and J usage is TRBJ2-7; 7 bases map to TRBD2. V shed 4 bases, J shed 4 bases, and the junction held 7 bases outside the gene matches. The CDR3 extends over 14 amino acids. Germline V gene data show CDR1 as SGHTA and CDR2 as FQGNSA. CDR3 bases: TGTGCCAGCAGCTGGGAGGGAAGGGATTACGAGCAGTACTTC. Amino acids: CASSWEGRDYEQYF.

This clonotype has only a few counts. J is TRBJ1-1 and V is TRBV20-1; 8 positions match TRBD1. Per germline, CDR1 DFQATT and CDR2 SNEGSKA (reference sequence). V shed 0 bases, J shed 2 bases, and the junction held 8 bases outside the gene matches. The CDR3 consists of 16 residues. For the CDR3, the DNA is TGCAGTGCTAGAGATAGGGACAGGTGGTATAACACTGAAGCTTTCTTT. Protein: CSARDRDRWYNTEAFF.

This chain's CDR3 is CASSLEAAGSTDTQYF. In nucleotides, the CDR3 is TGTGCCAGCAGCTTAGAGGCAGCGGGGAGCACAGATACGCAGTATTTT. This chain uses TRBV7-2 with TRBJ2-3; the match to TRBD2 covers 7 bases. Germline CDR1 SGHTA, CDR2 FQGNSA. Trimming took 1 base from V and 0 from J; bases not matched to a gene: 4. The CDR3 is 16 amino acids.

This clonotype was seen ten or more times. Here the CDR3 reads CSEGQGPAKTQYF. The CDR3 coding sequence is TGCAGCGAGGGACAGGGGCCGGCGAAGACCCAGTACTTC. The gene calls are TRBV29-1 and TRBJ2-5; 10 bases are a match to TRBD1. J was trimmed by 6 bases and V by 7 bases; bases with no gene match: 8. The germline V gene has CDR1 SQVTM and CDR2 ANQGSEA. CDR3 length: 13 residues.

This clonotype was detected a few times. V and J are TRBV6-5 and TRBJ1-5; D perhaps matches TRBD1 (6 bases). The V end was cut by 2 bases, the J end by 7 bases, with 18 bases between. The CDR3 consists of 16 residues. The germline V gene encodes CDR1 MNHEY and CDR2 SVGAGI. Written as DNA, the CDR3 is TGTGCCAGCAGTTACCGTTGGACAGCGAACCAACAGCCCCAGCATTTT. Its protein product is CASSYRWTANQQPQHF.

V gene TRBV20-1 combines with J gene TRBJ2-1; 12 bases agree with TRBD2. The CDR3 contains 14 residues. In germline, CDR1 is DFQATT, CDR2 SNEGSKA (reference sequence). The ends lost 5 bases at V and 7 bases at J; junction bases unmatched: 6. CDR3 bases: TGCAGTGCTTCTAGCGGGAGGGCGGGGAATGAGCAGTTCTTC. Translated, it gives CSASSGRAGNEQFF.

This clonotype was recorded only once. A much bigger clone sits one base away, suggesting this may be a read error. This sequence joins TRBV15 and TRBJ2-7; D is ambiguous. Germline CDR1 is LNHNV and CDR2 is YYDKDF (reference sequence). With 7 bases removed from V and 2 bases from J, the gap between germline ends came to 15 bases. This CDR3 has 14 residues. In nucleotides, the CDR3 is TGTGCCACCAACAGTTGGGGAACAACCTACGAGCAGTACTTC. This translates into CATNSWGTTYEQYF.

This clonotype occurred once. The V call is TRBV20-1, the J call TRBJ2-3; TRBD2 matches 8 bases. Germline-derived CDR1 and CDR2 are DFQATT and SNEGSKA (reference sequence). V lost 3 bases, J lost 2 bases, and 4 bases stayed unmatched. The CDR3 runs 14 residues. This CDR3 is CSARFSGTTDTQYF. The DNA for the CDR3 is TGCAGTGCTAGGTTTAGCGGGACCACAGATACGCAGTATTTT.

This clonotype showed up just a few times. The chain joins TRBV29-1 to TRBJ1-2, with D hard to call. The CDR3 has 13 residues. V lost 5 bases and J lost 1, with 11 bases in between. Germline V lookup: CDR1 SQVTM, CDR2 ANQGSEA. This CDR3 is CSVPGAFNYGYTF. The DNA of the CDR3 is TGCAGCGTTCCTGGTGCGTTTAACTATGGCTACACCTTC.